The rows below give T cell receptor beta chains drawn from one sample of a study of blood T cell repertoires in COVID-19. TCRdb keeps only in-frame clones here, not all; method: immunoSEQ multiplex PCR. The profile shows 300,000 to 400,000 clones, 88% of them singletons. Material: peripheral blood. The receptors derive from a woman aged 45-65 years with active or convalescent COVID-19. CDR3s include the opening cysteine and the closing phenylalanine or tryptophan. The D gene is left open where the match is weak. Expanded clones are given a class, and other clones once, few, many or no size at all.

clone_size | j_call | v_call | d_call | cdr3_nt | cdr3_aa
NA | TRBJ2-3 | TRBV21-1 | NA | TGTGCCAGCACCACTTGGACTAGCGGGGACACAGATACGCAGTATTTT | CASTTWTSGDTDTQYF
NA | TRBJ1-1 | TRBV27 | NA | TGTGCCAGCAGTCTTAATTTCGAGGGGAACACTGAAGCTTTCTTT | CASSLNFEGNTEAFF
NA | TRBJ1-4 | TRBV30 | TRBD1 | TGTGCCTGGAGTCCTTACCCGGGACAGCTCAGGATGTTTTTT | CAWSPYPGQLRMFF
NA | TRBJ2-5 | TRBV5-1 | TRBD2 | TGCGCCAGCAGCTGGAAACTAGCGGGGGGCGTAGAGACCCAGTACTTC | CASSWKLAGGVETQYF
NA | TRBJ1-2 | TRBV29-1 | NA | TGCAGCGTCTACGTTCCAGGGGTCCACTATGGCTACACCTTC | CSVYVPGVHYGYTF
NA | TRBJ2-7 | TRBV7-9 | TRBD1 | TGTGCCAGCAGCTTCTGGACAGGAACCTACGAGCAGTACTTC | CASSFWTGTYEQYF
NA | TRBJ2-2 | TRBV24-1 | TRBD2 | TGTGCCACCAGAGGACTAGCGGGAGCCGGGGAGCTGTTTTTT | CATRGLAGAGELFF
NA | TRBJ2-7 | TRBV3-1/TRBV3-2 | NA | TGTGCCAGCAGCCGTACGGACAGCTCCTACGAGCAGTACTTC | CASSRTDSSYEQYF
NA | TRBJ2-1 | TRBV4-2 | TRBD2 | TGTGCCAGCAGCCAAGTAGGGACTAGCTACTCCAATGAGCAGTTCTTC | CASSQVGTSYSNEQFF
NA | TRBJ1-6 | TRBV10-1 | TRBD1 | TGCGCCAGCTGTAATTACCTGACAGGGGTTGATTCACCCCTCCACTTT | CASCNYLTGVDSPLHF
NA | TRBJ1-2 | TRBV5-8 | TRBD1 | TGTGCCAGCAGCTTCGGACAGGCTAACTATGGCTACACCTTC | CASSFGQANYGYTF
few | TRBJ1-5 | TRBV19 | NA | TGTGCCAGTAGTATAGCAAGGAGTAGCAATCAGCCCCAGCATTTT | CASSIARSSNQPQHF
once | TRBJ2-3 | TRBV5-1 | NA | TGCGCCAGCAGCCTCTTTGCGGAGAGCACAGATACGCAGTATTTT | CASSLFAESTDTQYF
few | TRBJ1-2 | TRBV5-1 | TRBD1 | TGCGCCAGCAGCCCGGGACAGGCAATATATGGCTACACCTTC | CASSPGQAIYGYTF
NA | TRBJ1-3 | TRBV15 | TRBD1 | TGTGCCACCAGCAGACGGGACAGGGGGCTCCCCTCTGGAAACACCATATATTTT | CATSRRDRGLPSGNTIYF
NA | TRBJ2-3 | TRBV27 | NA | TGTGCCAGCAGTTTTCGGGCGGGAAGATTGGGAGATACGCAGTATTTT | CASSFRAGRLGDTQYF
NA | TRBJ2-7 | TRBV3-1/TRBV3-2 | TRBD2 | TGTGCCAGCAGCTCTAGCGGGAGGGCCTACGAGCAGTACTTC | CASSSSGRAYEQYF